This T cell receptor beta chain originates from a study of T-cell reconstitution after alpha-beta-depleted transplantation in children. Researchers prepared the TCRbeta library using unique molecular identifiers, the study reports. In TCRdb, the PCR reads were re-called with MiXCR into one record per CDR3 protein. The repertoire holds hundreds of thousands of distinct CDR3 sequences, with more than 9% as singletons. This clonotype was counted ten times or more. Sequences were derived from PBMCs from the stem cell graft donor, sampled from the stem cell graft. This clonotype was sampled from a human donor who donated a stem cell graft to a child with acute myeloid leukemia.

In DNA form, the CDR3 reads TGTGCCAGCAGTCCTAGCGGGTCAAGCACAGATACGCAGTATTTT. Protein sequence: CASSPSGSSTDTQYF. The chain couples TRBV7-2 to TRBJ2-3; 8 nucleotides align to TRBD2. CDR1 is SGHTA and CDR2 is FQGNSA in the germline V gene. CDR3 length: 15 residues. The J segment lost 0 bases and the V segment lost 6 bases, leaving 5 bases of the junction unmatched.